The clone carrying this T cell receptor (beta chain) has a count of ten or more. The sample comes from a study of low-dose radiotherapy and immunotherapy resistance in tumors. Study-wide context: Doses delivered to Cohort 2 were 1 Gy per fraction every two weeks, amounting to 13 Gy over 26 weeks.

Alpha and beta chains were covered, as first-strand cDNA relied on TRAV- and TRBV-specific primers. The authors amplified TCRs for about 18 PCR cycles with a constant-region primer and a V-primer adapter. From the reads, TCRdb called clonotypes with MiXCR, one entry per CDR3 protein. Of approximately 100,000 distinct CDR3 sequences listed, about 20% are singletons. Regarding time point: after trial treatment. Indicated treatment: LDRT plus nivolumab, ipilimumab, low-dose cyclophosphamide and aspirin (RACIN trial). Solid tumors that lacked tumor-infiltrating lymphocytes and were advanced were present in eligible patients. J gave up 4 bases and V 3 bases, and 4 bases lay outside the gene matches. CDR1 is SGHNT and CDR2 is YYREEE in the germline V gene (reference sequence). CDR3 length: 16 amino acids.

Sequenced material: PBMCs, taken after low-dose radiotherapy plus immunotherapy. The rearrangement uses TRBV5-4 and TRBJ2-3, with TRBD2 matching over 14 bases. This receptor was taken from a male donor with prostate cancer. The CDR3 sequence: CASSSGTSGGADTQYF. The CDR3 nucleotides are TGTGCCAGCAGCTCAGGGACTAGCGGGGGTGCAGATACGCAGTATTTT.